This T cell receptor (beta chain) was recorded in a study of blood T cell repertoires in COVID-19. Study-level information: COVID-19 samples, acute and convalescent, were from the United States, Italy and Spain. From T cells, B-cell-depleted T cells, or PBMCs came the material, which was cDNA or gDNA.

This CDR3 region has 13 residues. Germline V lookup: CDR1 MNHEY, CDR2 SMNVEV (reference sequence). The germline V and J ends were trimmed by 10 bases and 2 bases, with 12 bases remaining between them. The authors' processing: Estimation of nucleated cell counts was performed using reference gene primer amplification. Measured with immunoSEQ multiplex PCR; TCRdb has only the in-frame clones, and not every one. V and J calls and clone size come straight from that table; D and trimming were deduced from the DNA. The table has a few hundred thousand clones, 75% to 90% seen once. This clone was detected only a few times.

The clonotype was recovered from a young woman with active or convalescent COVID-19. The V and J genes are TRBV27 and TRBJ1-5, with D uncertain. Sample: peripheral blood. CDR3 region: CATQVSGNQPQHF. CDR3 sequence (DNA): TGTGCCACCCAGGTGTCTGGCAATCAGCCCCAGCATTTT.